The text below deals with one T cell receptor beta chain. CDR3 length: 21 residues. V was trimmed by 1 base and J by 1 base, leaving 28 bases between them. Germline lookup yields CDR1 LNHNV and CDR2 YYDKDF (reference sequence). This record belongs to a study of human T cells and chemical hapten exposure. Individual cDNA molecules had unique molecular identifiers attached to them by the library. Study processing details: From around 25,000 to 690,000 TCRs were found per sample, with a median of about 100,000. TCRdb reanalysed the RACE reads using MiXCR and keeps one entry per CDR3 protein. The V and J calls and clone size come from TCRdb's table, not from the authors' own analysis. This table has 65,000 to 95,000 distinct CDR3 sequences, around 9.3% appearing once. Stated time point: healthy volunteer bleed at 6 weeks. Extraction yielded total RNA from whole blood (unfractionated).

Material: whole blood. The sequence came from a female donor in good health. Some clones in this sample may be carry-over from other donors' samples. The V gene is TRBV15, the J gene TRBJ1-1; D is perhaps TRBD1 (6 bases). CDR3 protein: CATSRAAGVSGHPKGNTEAFF. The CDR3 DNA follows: TGTGCCACCAGCAGAGCAGCAGGAGTCTCGGGACACCCCAAGGGGAACACTGAAGCTTTCTTT.